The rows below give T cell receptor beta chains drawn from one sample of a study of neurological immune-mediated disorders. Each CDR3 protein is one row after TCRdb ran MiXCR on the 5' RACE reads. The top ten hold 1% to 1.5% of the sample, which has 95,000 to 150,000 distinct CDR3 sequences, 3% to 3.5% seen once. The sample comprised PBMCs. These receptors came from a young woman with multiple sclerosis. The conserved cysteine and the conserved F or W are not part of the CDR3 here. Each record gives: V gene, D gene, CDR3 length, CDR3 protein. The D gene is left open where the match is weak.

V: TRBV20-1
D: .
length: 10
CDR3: SARRFNTEAF

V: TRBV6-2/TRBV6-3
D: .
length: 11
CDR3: ASSPQGSGELF

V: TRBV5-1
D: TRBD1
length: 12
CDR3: ASSLEYRGYEQY

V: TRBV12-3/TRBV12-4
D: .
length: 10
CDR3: ASGVGQETQY

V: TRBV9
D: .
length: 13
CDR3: ASSVDGGQTYEQY

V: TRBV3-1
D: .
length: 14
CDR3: ASSQPRRKTYNEQF

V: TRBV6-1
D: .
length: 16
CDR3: ASSEAEGPDLIPYEQY

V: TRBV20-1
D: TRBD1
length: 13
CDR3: SASHGQGTDGGYT

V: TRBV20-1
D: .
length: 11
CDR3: SARREGEGEAF

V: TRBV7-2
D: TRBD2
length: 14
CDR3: ASSTTGREASYEQY

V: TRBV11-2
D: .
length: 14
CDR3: ASSRGGLVATDTQY

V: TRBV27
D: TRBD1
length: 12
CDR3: ASSFDRGQRTQY

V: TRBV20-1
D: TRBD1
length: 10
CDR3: SAEDRGNEQF

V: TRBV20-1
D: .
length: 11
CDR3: SARNRARLEQY

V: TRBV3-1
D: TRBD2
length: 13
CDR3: ASSQMAGAGYEQY

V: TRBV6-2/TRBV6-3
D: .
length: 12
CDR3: ASSFGTPLDEQY

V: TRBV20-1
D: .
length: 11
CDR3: SARGFNTGELF

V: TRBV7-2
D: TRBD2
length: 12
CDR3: ASSLAGDPYEQY

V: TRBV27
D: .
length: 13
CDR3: ASTSPSGNTDTQY

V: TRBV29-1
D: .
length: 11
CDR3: SVARGATYEQY

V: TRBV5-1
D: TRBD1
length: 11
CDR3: ASSLATGVAQY

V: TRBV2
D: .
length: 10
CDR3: ASSERAGEQF

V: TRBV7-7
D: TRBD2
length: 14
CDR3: ASSLAGLAGGGEQF

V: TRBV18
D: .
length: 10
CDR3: ASSPWDTEAF

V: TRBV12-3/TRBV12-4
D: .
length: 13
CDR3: ASSPPRGAGDTQY

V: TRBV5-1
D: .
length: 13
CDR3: ASSLSLADGDTQY

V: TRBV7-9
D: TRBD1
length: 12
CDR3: ASSSRDREETQY

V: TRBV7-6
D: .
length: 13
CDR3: ASSLAAGLNTEAF

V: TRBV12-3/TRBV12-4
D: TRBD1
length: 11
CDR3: ASFRDRVTEAF

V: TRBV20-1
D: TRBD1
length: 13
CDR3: SARTTGSSSYEQY

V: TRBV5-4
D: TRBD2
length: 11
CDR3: ASSFRGEDTQY